This passage covers 25 T cell receptor beta chains from one sample sequenced in a study of cytomegalovirus exposure and HLA in healthy donors. In the PCR, 60 Vbeta and 13 Jbeta primers were used. Assay: immunoSEQ multiplex PCR; the TCRdb copy retains only in-frame clones and omits some. The sample includes 150,000 or so clones, more than 7.5% of them seen just once. The sequencing input was PBMCs. The origin of the receptors is a man over 45 in good health and CMV-seronegative.

This clone was recorded a few times. Here the CDR3 reads CASRQNGDRAEAFF. For the CDR3, the DNA is TGTGCCAGTAGACAGAATGGGGACAGAGCTGAAGCTTTCTTT. The rearrangement joins TRBV19 to TRBJ1-1; 7 nucleotides match TRBD1. CDR3 size: 14 residues. Germline V gene data show CDR1 as LNHDA and CDR2 as SQIVND (reference sequence). The V gene end was trimmed by 6 bases and the J gene end by 6 bases; junction bases not matched to a gene: 10.

The V gene is TRBV11-2, the J gene TRBJ1-1; D call uncertain. V shed 2 bases and J shed 6 bases, with 13 bases lying between them. Germline CDR1 and CDR2: SGHAT and FQNNGV. The CDR3 has 14 residues. The CDR3 region is CASSLSSIVSEAFF. The CDR3 nucleotides are TGTGCCAGCAGCTTAAGTAGTATCGTGTCTGAAGCTTTCTTT. The complete variable domain, with remaining parts taken from reference TRBV11-2 and TRBJ1-1, reads EAGVAQSPRYKIIEKRQSVAFWCNPISGHATLYWYQQILGQGPKLLIQFQNNGVVDDSQLPKDRFSAERLKGVDSTLKIQPAKLEDSAVYLCASSLSSIVSEAFFGQGTRLTVV.

This clone was picked up a small number of times. V is TRBV30 and J is TRBJ2-7; D possibly corresponds to TRBD2 (5 bases). This CDR3 spans 12 amino acids. CDR1 is GTSNPN and CDR2 is SVGIG in the germline V gene (reference sequence). Trimming took 0 bases from V and 11 from J, leaving 14 bases between them. The CDR3 loop is CAWSVLGFREYF. The CDR3 DNA is TGTGCCTGGAGTGTACTAGGATTTAGGGAGTACTTC.

V gene TRBV19 combines with J gene TRBJ2-5; TRBD2 aligns across 10 bases. CDR3 length: 16 amino acids. J lost 1 base, V lost 5 bases, and 7 bases had no gene match. The germline CDR1 and CDR2 sequences are LNHDA and SQIVND (reference sequence). The CDR3 reads CASSSLAGGVQETQYF. The CDR3 DNA is TGTGCCAGTAGTTCCTTAGCGGGAGGAGTCCAAGAGACCCAGTACTTC.

This chain joins TRBV30 and TRBJ1-2, with a possible D match to TRBD1 (5 bases). CDR1 and CDR2 from the germline V gene are GTSNPN and SVGIG (reference sequence). With 3 bases removed from V and 4 bases from J, the gap between germline ends came to 15 bases. The CDR3 spans 14 residues. The DNA for the CDR3 is TGTGCCTGGAGGACGGGTGGGGCCAGCTATGGCTACACCTTC. It translates to CAWRTGGASYGYTF.

This clone was observed a few times. The rearrangement joins TRBV4-2 to TRBJ2-6, with D maybe TRBD2 (5 bases). The CDR3 length is 17 residues. Trimming cost V 0 bases and J 1 base, with 10 bases left between them. From germline, CDR1 is LGHNA and CDR2 YNFKEQ. CDR3 sequence: CASSQDTGFSGANVLTF. The DNA of the CDR3 is TGTGCCAGCAGCCAAGATACGGGGTTTTCTGGGGCCAACGTCCTGACTTTC.

The V gene is TRBV5-8, the J gene TRBJ1-2; 7 bases are shared with TRBD1. The CDR3 consists of 20 residues. V lost 3 bases to trimming and J lost 5 bases; unmatched junction nucleotides: 25. Germline V gene sequence: CDR1 SGHTS, CDR2 YDEGEE. This CDR3 reads CASSSPGLTGKSITWYGYTF. CDR3 bases: TGTGCCAGCAGCTCGCCCGGTTTGACAGGGAAATCCATTACCTGGTATGGCTACACCTTC. Combining the CDR3 with reference TRBV5-8 and TRBJ1-2 gives the whole variable domain EAGVTQSPTHLIKTRGQQATLRCSPISGHTSVYWYQQALGLGLQFLLWYDEGEERNRGNFPPRFSGRQFPNYSSELNVNALELEDSALYLCASSSPGLTGKSITWYGYTFGSGTRLTVV.

CDR3 nucleotide sequence: TGTGCCATCAGTGATGAAAACAGGGGGAACTACGAGCAGTACTTC. This translates into CAISDENRGNYEQYF. The rearrangement joins TRBV10-3 to TRBJ2-7; 8 nucleotides line up with TRBD1. V gave up 3 bases and J gave up 3 bases; unmatched junction bases: 7. Germline CDR1 reads ENHRY; CDR2 reads SYGVKD. The CDR3 runs 15 residues.

This clone turned up a few times. The V gene is TRBV7-8, the J gene TRBJ2-5, with 7 nucleotides matching TRBD1. The V and J ends lost 4 bases and 0 bases, in that order; junction bases with no gene match: 8. The CDR3 has 16 amino acids. Germline values: CDR1 SGHVS, CDR2 FQNEAQ. The CDR3 DNA is TGTGCCAGCAGCTCCCGGGACAGCCTGTACCAAGAGACCCAGTACTTC. It yields the protein CASSSRDSLYQETQYF.

This sequence joins TRBV11-3 and TRBJ2-4, with a possible D match to TRBD2 (5 bases). Per germline, CDR1 SGHNT and CDR2 YENEEA. This CDR3 is built from 13 residues. V dropped 5 bases and J dropped 8 bases, with 13 bases sitting between them. The DNA of the CDR3 is TGTGCCAGCAGCCGACGGACGAGGGACATTCAGTACTTC. This codes for CASSRRTRDIQYF.

This clone was counted at least ten times. This chain uses TRBV6-6 with TRBJ1-4, with 10 bases aligning to TRBD1. The CDR3 loop spans 16 amino acids. Germline V CDR1 and CDR2: MNHNY, SVGAGI (reference sequence). V dropped 6 bases and J dropped 0; count of bases not matched to a gene: 4. CDR3 residues: CASRGQGKTTNEKLFF. The CDR3 DNA reads as TGTGCCAGCAGGGGACAGGGGAAAACAACTAATGAAAAACTGTTTTTT.

The V gene is TRBV2, the J gene TRBJ1-6; D is unclear. CDR3 size: 12 residues. Looked up from germline, CDR1 is SNHLY and CDR2 is FYNNEI. Between the trimmed V and J ends, which lost 7 bases and 14 bases, there was a span of 15 bases. CDR3 region: CASTPPVPSLHF. DNA of the CDR3: TGTGCCAGCACCCCCCCGGTGCCATCCCTCCACTTT.

About this clone itself: Mismatch with germline at one junction end may stem from a read error. Other DNA variants within this sample encode the same CDR3. The V gene is TRBV5-6, the J gene TRBJ2-3; TRBD2 might be the D (7 bases). CDR1 SGHDT and CDR2 YYEEEE come from the germline V gene. CDR3 size: 15 residues. CDR3: CASSPTPGGTDTQYF. The CDR3 coding sequence is TGTGCCAGCAGCCCCACGCCGGGGGGCACAGATACACAGTATTTT.

This clone was recorded a few times. J is TRBJ2-7 and V is TRBV27, with 12 bases lining up with TRBD2. The germline CDR1 and CDR2 sequences are MNHEY and SMNVEV (reference sequence). There are 15 residues in the CDR3. With 3 bases clipped from V and 6 bases from J, the junction kept 6 bases outside the gene matches. CDR3 sequence reads: CASSFLTSGSGEQYF. The CDR3 nucleotides read TGTGCCAGCAGTTTTTTGACTAGCGGGAGCGGCGAGCAGTACTTC.

The chain joins TRBV19 to TRBJ1-2; TRBD1 aligns across 8 bases. Germline trimming cut 0 bases from V and 4 bases from J; bases unmatched to any gene: 4. Looked up from germline, CDR1 is LNHDA and CDR2 is SQIVND (reference sequence). This CDR3 comprises 15 residues. CDR3 amino acids: CASSIDRGTGYGYTF. CDR3 nucleotides: TGTGCCAGTAGTATAGATCGGGGGACAGGCTATGGCTACACCTTC.

This clone was recorded a few times. This chain links TRBV11-3 with TRBJ2-1; 12 nucleotides align to TRBD2. Per the germline V gene, CDR1 is SGHNT and CDR2 is YENEEA. The CDR3 consists of 16 residues. The ends lost 5 bases at V and 7 bases at J; junction bases unmatched: 9. CDR3 residues: CASSARTSGAFNEQFF. CDR3 coding DNA: TGTGCCAGCAGCGCCCGGACTAGCGGGGCCTTTAATGAGCAGTTCTTC.

This clone was counted a few times. V usage is TRBV6-5 and J usage is TRBJ2-1; the match to TRBD2 covers 9 bases. This CDR3 comprises 14 residues. From germline, CDR1 is MNHEY and CDR2 SVGAGI. Trimming removed 2 bases from V and 12 bases from J; junction bases left unmatched: 8. This chain's CDR3 is CASSYPGLAPGQFF. CDR3 bases: TGTGCCAGCAGTTACCCGGGACTAGCCCCTGGGCAGTTCTTC.

This clone was seen a few times. The genes are TRBV4-1 and TRBJ2-3, with 13 bases that match TRBD2. There are 18 residues in the CDR3. Losses at the gene ends were 0 bases for V and 1 base for J; bases not matched to a gene: 4. Looked up from germline, CDR1 is MGHRA and CDR2 is YSYEKL. This CDR3 is CASSQDTSGRAGTDTQYF. The DNA of the CDR3 is TGCGCCAGCAGCCAAGATACTAGCGGGAGGGCGGGCACAGATACGCAGTATTTT.

The chain carries TRBV27 and TRBJ2-7; D possibly corresponds to TRBD2 (7 bases). CDR3 length: 15 amino acids. V shed 2 bases and J shed 0 bases, with 11 bases lying between them. Germline V gene sequence: CDR1 MNHEY, CDR2 SMNVEV (reference sequence). The CDR3 spells CASSLRGGGSYEQYF. Written as DNA, the CDR3 is TGTGCCAGCAGTTTAAGGGGGGGCGGCTCCTACGAGCAGTACTTC.

The J gene is TRBJ2-7, the V gene TRBV10-3; D not certain. The CDR3 has 11 residues. The ends were cut back, 7 bases at V and 0 bases at J, with 4 bases in the middle. Germline CDR1 is ENHRY and CDR2 is SYGVKD. The CDR3 DNA reads TGTGCCATCACCAACTCCTACGAGCAGTACTTC. Its protein is CAITNSYEQYF.

In its sample, this clone was seen a few times. The J gene is TRBJ1-4, the V gene TRBV6-1; D ambiguous. This CDR3 is 12 amino acids long. Per germline, CDR1 MNHNS and CDR2 SASEGT. Trimming removed 5 bases at V and 7 bases at J, with 8 bases between. CDR3 protein: CASSRYSEKLFF. In nucleotides, the CDR3 is TGTGCCAGCAGTCGTTACAGTGAAAAACTGTTTTTT.

The chain employs TRBV2 and TRBJ2-7, with D tentatively TRBD2 (5 bases). V dropped 4 bases and J dropped 6 bases, with 16 bases sitting between them. CDR3 size: 14 residues. Germline V lookup: CDR1 SNHLY, CDR2 FYNNEI. CDR3 bases: TGTGCCAGCAGTGCCATCAGGACTCGAGGCGAGCAGTACTTC. It codes for CASSAIRTRGEQYF.

Only a few counts were recorded for this clone. The V gene is TRBV6-5, the J gene TRBJ1-6; 10 nucleotides line up with TRBD1. CDR3 length: 14 amino acids. From germline, CDR1 is MNHEY and CDR2 SVGAGI. After removal of 6 bases from V and 7 bases from J, the junction contained 3 bases not matched to a gene. The CDR3 DNA reads TGTGCCAGCAGCTCGGGACAGGGGAATTCACCCCTCCACTTT. Amino acid sequence: CASSSGQGNSPLHF.

This chain links TRBV30 with TRBJ2-3, with 8 bases aligning to TRBD2. Germline assignment: CDR1 GTSNPN and CDR2 SVGIG (reference sequence). The CDR3 contains 15 residues. V trimming: 6 bases; J trimming: 7 bases; junction bases outside the gene matches: 15. CDR3 region: CACRGSGGPLNTQYF. CDR3 nucleotide sequence: TGTGCCTGCCGGGGGAGCGGGGGACCACTGAATACGCAGTATTTT. The full variable domain, with the rest looked up from reference TRBV30 and TRBJ2-3, is SQTIHQWPATLVQPVGSPLSLECTVEGTSNPNLYWYRQAAGRGLQLLFYSVGIGQISSEVPQNLSASRPQDRQFILSSKKLLLSDSGFYLCACRGSGGPLNTQYFGPGTRLTVL.

In its sample, this clone was seen a few times. This chain links TRBV6-4 with TRBJ2-3; 10 bases agree with TRBD2. Germline CDR1 and CDR2: MRHNA and SNTAGT. The CDR3 has 15 residues. V shed 5 bases and J 0 bases; nucleotides not matched to a gene: 2. The CDR3 is CASSLAGGSTDTQYF. Written as DNA, the CDR3 is TGTGCCAGCAGTTTAGCGGGGGGAAGCACAGATACGCAGTATTTT.